What follows are 28 T cell receptor beta chains derived from one specimen sequenced in a study of blood T cell repertoires in COVID-19. Here immunoSEQ multiplex PCR was the method, and the copy in TCRdb shows in-frame clones only, minus some. The profile shows some 100,000 clones, around four fifths of them singletons. The source material was peripheral blood. These receptors came from a human donor in a cohort sampled during active COVID-19.

The rearrangement uses TRBV6-1 and TRBJ1-2; a possible D gene is TRBD1 (6 bases). CDR3 length equals 13 residues. CDR1 is MNHNS and CDR2 is SASEGT in the germline V gene. Deletions cut 2 bases from V and 7 bases from J, with 11 bases between. CDR3 sequence reads: CASSETPDSGYTF. The CDR3 DNA reads as TGTGCCAGCAGTGAAACGCCGGACAGTGGCTACACCTTC.

V usage is TRBV5-5 and J usage is TRBJ1-6; TRBD1 matches 8 bases. In germline, CDR1 is SGHKS, CDR2 YYEKEE (reference sequence). CDR3 length: 16 amino acids. The junction had 4 bases not matched to a gene; V was cut back by 3 bases and J by 2 bases. Here the CDR3 DNA reads TGTGCCAGCAGCTCGCAGGGGGCAACCTATAATTCACCCCTCCACTTT. This sequence encodes CASSSQGATYNSPLHF. Variable domain in full (rest from reference TRBV5-5 and TRBJ1-6): DAGVTQSPTHLIKTRGQQVTLRCSPISGHKSVSWYQQVLGQGPQFIFQYYEKEERGRGNFPDRFSARQFPNYSSELNVNALLLGDSALYLCASSSQGATYNSPLHFGNGTRLTVT.

The CDR3 DNA is TGTGCCAGCAGCTCGGACACGCCGCCATACGAGCAGTACTTC. It encodes CASSSDTPPYEQYF. The chain has TRBV5-4 and TRBJ2-7, with a possible D match to TRBD1 (5 bases). V was cut by 3 bases and J by 4 bases, with 14 bases left in between. Germline CDR1 SGHNT, CDR2 YYREEE (reference sequence). This CDR3 spans 14 amino acids.

The gene calls are TRBV18 and TRBJ1-2, with D unclear. The CDR3 is 14 residues long. CDR1 is KGHSH, CDR2 LQKENI, per germline. The V end lost 3 bases, the J end lost 8 bases, and 16 bases lay between the germline ends. This CDR3 is CASSPYDAAKGYTF. The CDR3 DNA follows: TGTGCCAGCTCACCGTATGATGCAGCGAAGGGCTACACCTTC.

The chain has TRBV6-6 and TRBJ2-2; 7 bases match TRBD1. CDR1 is MNHNY, CDR2 SVGAGI, per germline (reference sequence). V was clipped by 6 bases and J by 4 bases; unmatched bases: 2. There are 13 residues in the CDR3. The CDR3 DNA follows: TGTGCCAGCAGCCGGGACAGCACCGGGGAGCTGTTTTTT. Amino acids: CASSRDSTGELFF.

The J gene is TRBJ2-1, the V gene TRBV3-1 (or the pseudogene TRBV3-2), with D perhaps TRBD2 (6 bases). Germline CDR1 and CDR2: LGHDT and YNNKEL (reference sequence). The CDR3 runs 15 residues. V was trimmed by 8 bases and J by 2 bases, leaving 16 bases between them. The chain's CDR3 is CASDNSGGPYNEQFF. DNA for the CDR3: TGTGCCAGCGACAATAGCGGCGGGCCCTACAATGAGCAGTTCTTC.

The chain couples TRBV10-3 to TRBJ2-5, with TRBD1 matching over 12 bases. Looked up from germline, CDR1 is ENHRY and CDR2 is SYGVKD. V lost 6 bases to trimming and J lost 5 bases; unmatched junction nucleotides: 7. CDR3 length: 15 residues. CDR3 sequence reads: CAIRGTGGALETQYF. The CDR3 DNA reads as TGTGCCATCAGGGGGACAGGGGGCGCTTTGGAGACCCAGTACTTC.

J is TRBJ1-2 and V is TRBV4-2; D might be TRBD1 (5 bases). Trimming stripped 0 bases from V and 4 bases from J, with 12 bases between. Germline V gene data show CDR1 as LGHNA and CDR2 as YNFKEQ. The length of the CDR3 is 15 residues. The CDR3 nucleotides read TGTGCCAGCAGCCAAGATTCCGCAGGGCTCTATGGCTACACCTTC. Translation: CASSQDSAGLYGYTF.

This CDR3 reads CASSLGSGALSYEQYF. CDR3 nucleotide sequence: TGTGCCAGCAGCTTAGGTAGCGGCGCCCTTTCCTACGAGCAGTACTTC. This sequence joins TRBV11-2 and TRBJ2-7; a weak D match, TRBD2 (6 bases). Trimming pared 1 base from V and 1 base from J, leaving 14 bases between. The CDR3 is 16 residues long. Germline V gene sequence: CDR1 SGHAT, CDR2 FQNNGV.

The V gene is TRBV28, the J gene TRBJ1-5, with a weak D call TRBD1 (5 bases). Germline CDR1 MDHEN, CDR2 SYDVKM. This CDR3 contains 17 residues. Trimming stripped 5 bases from V and 1 base from J, with 18 bases between. The CDR3 DNA sequence: TGTGCCAGCAGTCCCACTAAACAGGTTGCGAGCAATCAGCCCCAGCATTTT. Protein: CASSPTKQVASNQPQHF.

The chain carries TRBV4-1 and TRBJ1-3; 7 nucleotides match TRBD1. The length of the CDR3 is 18 residues. The V gene's germline CDR1 is MGHRA and CDR2 YSYEKL. The V segment lost 2 bases and the J segment 2 bases; nucleotides outside the gene matches: 12. CDR3 sequence reads: CASSQPRQGISTGNTIYF. In nucleotides, the CDR3 is TGCGCCAGCAGCCAACCTCGACAGGGAATTTCTACTGGAAACACCATATATTTT.

The J gene is TRBJ2-2, the V gene TRBV4-1; 9 nucleotides line up with TRBD2. This CDR3 contains 16 residues. The junction had 7 bases not matched to a gene; V was cut back by 4 bases and J by 4 bases. The germline CDR1 and CDR2 sequences are MGHRA and YSYEKL. CDR3 amino acids: CASSPDSSGTTGELFF. CDR3 nucleotides: TGCGCCAGCAGCCCAGACTCTAGCGGGACCACCGGGGAGCTGTTTTTT.

This clone is a singleton in its sample. The rearrangement links TRBV11-2 to TRBJ1-3; TRBD1 matches at 9 bases. The length of the CDR3 is 18 residues. Germline V gene lookup returns CDR1 SGHAT and CDR2 FQNNGV. After removal of 5 bases from V and 4 bases from J, the junction contained 15 bases not matched to a gene. The CDR3 region is CASSAGLPQGARGNTIYF. CDR3 in DNA: TGTGCCAGCAGCGCGGGCTTACCACAGGGGGCGCGAGGAAACACCATATATTTT.

The chain has TRBV5-1 and TRBJ1-6, with 8 positions matching TRBD1. This CDR3 has 14 residues. The trim removed 3 bases at V and 13 bases at J, leaving 9 bases unmatched. CDR1 is SGHRS, CDR2 YFSETQ, per germline. The CDR3 here is CASSSSPGGGPLHF. The CDR3 bases are TGCGCCAGCAGCTCTTCCCCAGGGGGCGGGCCCCTCCACTTT.

This clone was picked up one time. V gene TRBV19 combines with J gene TRBJ1-5; no clear D. This CDR3 has 13 amino acids. Trimming took 7 bases from V and 3 from J, leaving 10 bases between them. Germline CDR1 LNHDA, CDR2 SQIVND (reference sequence). This chain's CDR3 is CASMREPNQPQHF. The CDR3 DNA sequence: TGTGCCAGTATGAGGGAACCCAATCAGCCCCAGCATTTT.

This clone was picked up one time. The chain is built from TRBV28 and TRBJ1-2, with D tentatively TRBD1 (5 bases). Looked up from germline, CDR1 is MDHEN and CDR2 is SYDVKM. This CDR3 is built from 14 residues. The V end was cut by 4 bases, the J end by 3 bases, with 12 bases between. The DNA of the CDR3 is TGTGCCAGCAGTTCCCCCGGGGGGGACTATGGCTACACCTTC. Amino acid sequence: CASSSPGGDYGYTF.

The chain joins TRBV5-8 to TRBJ2-2, with 7 bases matching TRBD2. The CDR3 consists of 15 residues. Germline V CDR1 and CDR2: SGHTS, YDEGEE. CDR3 residues: CCHPPRELYTGELFF. DNA of the CDR3: TGTTGCCACCCCCCGCGGGAGCTGTATACCGGGGAGCTGTTTTTT. Full variable domain (remainder filled in from reference TRBV5-8 and TRBJ2-2): EAGVTQSPTHLIKTRGQQATLRCSPISGHTSVYWYQQALGLGLQFLLWYDEGEERNRGNFPPRFSGRQFPNYSSELNVNALELEDSALYLCCHPPRELYTGELFFGEGSRLTVL.

This clone has a single count. The rearrangement uses TRBV5-1 and TRBJ2-3, with D possibly being TRBD1 (6 bases). This CDR3 is 17 amino acids long. Deletions cut 0 bases from V and 0 bases from J, with 14 bases between. Germline V CDR1 and CDR2: SGHRS, YFSETQ. CDR3: CASSLENRVKSTDTQYF. The CDR3 bases are TGCGCCAGCAGCTTGGAAAACAGGGTAAAGAGCACAGATACGCAGTATTTT.

This clone showed up just a few times. This sequence joins TRBV5-4 and TRBJ2-7, with TRBD2 matching 12 bases. Germline loops: CDR1 SGHNT, CDR2 YYREEE (reference sequence). V shed 3 bases and J 4 bases; nucleotides not matched to a gene: 5. There are 15 residues in the CDR3. The CDR3 region has the DNA TGTGCCAGCAGCTCCCCTAGCGGGGGGGCGTACGAGCAGTACTTC. It yields the protein CASSSPSGGAYEQYF.

The DNA of the CDR3 is TGCGCCAGCAGCTTGTCAGGACAGGGAGGTACTGAAGCTTTCTTT. Its translation: CASSLSGQGGTEAFF. The V gene is TRBV5-1, the J gene TRBJ1-1; 8 nucleotides agree with TRBD1. The J segment lost 5 bases and the V segment lost 1 base, leaving 7 bases of the junction unmatched. The length of the CDR3 is 15 residues. Germline V CDR1 and CDR2: SGHRS, YFSETQ.

The chain links TRBV7-9 to TRBJ1-1; possibly TRBD1 for D (5 bases). V shed 5 bases and J shed 6 bases, with 19 bases lying between them. The CDR3 length is 15 residues. The germline V gene has CDR1 SEHNR and CDR2 FQNEAQ (reference sequence). In DNA, the CDR3 is TGTGCCAGCAGCCCCCCCGGGACCTGGAGGGCTGAAGCTTTCTTT. This sequence encodes CASSPPGTWRAEAFF.

J is TRBJ2-5 and V is TRBV5-4, with 7 bases aligning to TRBD1. Germline lookup yields CDR1 SGHNT and CDR2 YYREEE (reference sequence). The CDR3 has 13 amino acids. Unmatched junction bases numbered 4, after V lost 3 bases and J lost 5 bases. CDR3 in amino acids: CASSYTDRETQYF. For the CDR3, the DNA is TGTGCCAGCAGCTACACGGACAGGGAGACCCAGTACTTC.

The CDR3 sequence is CASSSRTSGAEQYF. CDR3 in DNA: TGCGCCAGCAGCTCCAGGACTAGCGGGGCCGAGCAGTACTTC. This chain uses TRBV5-1 with TRBJ2-7; TRBD2 aligns across 12 bases. CDR1 is SGHRS, CDR2 YFSETQ, per germline. Losses at the gene ends were 3 bases for V and 6 bases for J; bases not matched to a gene: 4. CDR3 length: 14 residues.

This chain uses TRBV27 with TRBJ2-7; 11 bases are a match to TRBD2. The CDR3 consists of 15 residues. The germline V gene encodes CDR1 MNHEY and CDR2 SMNVEV (reference sequence). Trimming took 2 bases from V and 2 from J; bases not matched to a gene: 2. The CDR3, as DNA: TGTGCCAGCAGTTTAGGGACTAGCGGTCCCTACGAGCAGTACTTC. Amino acids: CASSLGTSGPYEQYF.

This clone was counted a single time. The chain has TRBV3-1 (or the pseudogene TRBV3-2) and TRBJ2-1, with 14 bases identical to TRBD2. V lost 5 bases and J lost 5; bases outside the gene matches: 14. Germline CDR1 is LGHDT and CDR2 is YNNKEL (reference sequence). The CDR3 covers 19 residues. The CDR3 DNA sequence: TGTGCCAGCAGCTCCCCCTCGACTAGCGGGAGGGCCTTGAACAATGAGCAGTTCTTC. Its translation is CASSSPSTSGRALNNEQFF.

J is TRBJ1-6 and V is TRBV4-1; D is undetermined. V lost 1 base and J lost 10, with 14 bases in between. Germline V lookup: CDR1 MGHRA, CDR2 YSYEKL. The CDR3 covers 15 residues. DNA of the CDR3: TGCGCCAGCAGCCAAGCCGGGGAAGGGAACTCACCCCTCCACTTT. It is translated as CASSQAGEGNSPLHF.

The rearrangement uses TRBV30 and TRBJ2-4; D not resolved. V was shortened by 0 bases and J by 6 bases, with 24 bases between the two germline ends. The CDR3 covers 18 residues. Germline CDR1 reads GTSNPN; CDR2 reads SVGIG (reference sequence). CDR3 protein: CAWSVLRTRWSRVNIQYF. The CDR3 DNA sequence: TGTGCCTGGAGTGTACTTCGAACGAGGTGGTCCCGGGTAAACATTCAGTACTTC.

This clone appeared many times. This chain connects TRBV12-3 or TRBV12-4 to TRBJ2-5; TRBD1 matches at 9 bases. V dropped 5 bases and J dropped 9; count of bases not matched to a gene: 7. The length of the CDR3 is 13 residues. CDR3 loop: CASSPGQGKPQYF. The CDR3 nucleotides are TGTGCCAGCAGTCCCGGACAGGGGAAGCCCCAGTACTTC.